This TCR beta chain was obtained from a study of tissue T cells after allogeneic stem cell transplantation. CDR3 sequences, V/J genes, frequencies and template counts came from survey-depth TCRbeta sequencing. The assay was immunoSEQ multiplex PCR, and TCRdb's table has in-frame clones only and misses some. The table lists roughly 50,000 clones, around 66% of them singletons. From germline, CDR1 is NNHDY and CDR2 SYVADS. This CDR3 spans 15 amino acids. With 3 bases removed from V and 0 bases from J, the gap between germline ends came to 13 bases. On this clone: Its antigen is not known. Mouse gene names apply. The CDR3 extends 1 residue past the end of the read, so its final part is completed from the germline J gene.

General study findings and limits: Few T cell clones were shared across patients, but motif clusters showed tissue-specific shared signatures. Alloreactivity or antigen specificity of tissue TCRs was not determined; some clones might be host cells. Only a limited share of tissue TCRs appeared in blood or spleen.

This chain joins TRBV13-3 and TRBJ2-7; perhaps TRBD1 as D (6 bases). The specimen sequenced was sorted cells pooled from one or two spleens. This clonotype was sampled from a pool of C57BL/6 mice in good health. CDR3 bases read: TGTGCCAGCAGTGCCCACAGGGCCAGCTCCTATGAACAGTAC. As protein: CASSAHRASSYEQY. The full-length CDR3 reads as CASSAHRASSYEQYF.